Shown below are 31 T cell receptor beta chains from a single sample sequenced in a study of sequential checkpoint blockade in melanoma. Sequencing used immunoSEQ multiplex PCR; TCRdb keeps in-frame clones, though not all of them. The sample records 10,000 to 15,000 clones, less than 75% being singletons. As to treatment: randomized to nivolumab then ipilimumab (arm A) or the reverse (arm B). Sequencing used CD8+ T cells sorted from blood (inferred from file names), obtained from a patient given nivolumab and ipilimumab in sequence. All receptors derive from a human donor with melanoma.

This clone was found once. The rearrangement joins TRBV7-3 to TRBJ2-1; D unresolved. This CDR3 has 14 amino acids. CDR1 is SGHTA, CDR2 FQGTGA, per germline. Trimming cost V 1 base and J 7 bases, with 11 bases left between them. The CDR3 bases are TGTGCCAGCAGCTTAATTGGAAGCGCGAATGAGCAGTTCTTC. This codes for CASSLIGSANEQFF.

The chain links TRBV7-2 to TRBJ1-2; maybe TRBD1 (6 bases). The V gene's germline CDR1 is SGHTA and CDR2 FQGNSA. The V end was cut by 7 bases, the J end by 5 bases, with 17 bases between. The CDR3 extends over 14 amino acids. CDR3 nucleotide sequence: TGTGCCAGCACCCCAGGGACACCTACTTATGGCTACACCTTC. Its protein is CASTPGTPTYGYTF. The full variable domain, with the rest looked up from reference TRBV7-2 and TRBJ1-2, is GAGVSQSPSNKVTEKGKDVELRCDPISGHTALYWYRQSLGQGLEFLIYFQGNSAPDKSGLPSDRFSAERTGGSVSTLTIQRTQQEDSAVYLCASTPGTPTYGYTFGSGTRLTVV.

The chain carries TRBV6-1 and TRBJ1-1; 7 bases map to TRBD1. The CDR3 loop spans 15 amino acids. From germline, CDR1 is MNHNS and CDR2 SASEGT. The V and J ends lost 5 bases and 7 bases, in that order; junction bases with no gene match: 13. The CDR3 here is CASSSGTVPIREAFF. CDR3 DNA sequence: TGTGCCAGCAGTTCCGGGACAGTCCCTATCCGTGAAGCTTTCTTT.

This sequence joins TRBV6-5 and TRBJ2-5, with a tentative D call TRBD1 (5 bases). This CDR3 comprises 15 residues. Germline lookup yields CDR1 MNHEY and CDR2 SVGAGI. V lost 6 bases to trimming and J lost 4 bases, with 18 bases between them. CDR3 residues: CASRQERTSPETQYF. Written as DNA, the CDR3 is TGTGCCAGCAGACAGGAGAGGACCTCTCCAGAGACCCAGTACTTC.

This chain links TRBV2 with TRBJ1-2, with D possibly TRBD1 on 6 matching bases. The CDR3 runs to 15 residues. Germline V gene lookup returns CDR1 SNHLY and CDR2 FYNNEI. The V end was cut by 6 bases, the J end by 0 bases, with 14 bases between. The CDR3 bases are TGTGCCAGCAGCTTGGACAGAATAGCTAACTATGGCTACACCTTC. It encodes CASSLDRIANYGYTF.

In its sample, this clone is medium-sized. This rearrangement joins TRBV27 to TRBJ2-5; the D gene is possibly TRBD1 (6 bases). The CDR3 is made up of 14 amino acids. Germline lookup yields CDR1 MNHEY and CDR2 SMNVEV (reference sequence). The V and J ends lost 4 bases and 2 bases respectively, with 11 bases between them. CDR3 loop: CASSWLDRQETQYF. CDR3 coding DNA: TGTGCCAGCAGTTGGTTGGACAGACAAGAGACCCAGTACTTC.

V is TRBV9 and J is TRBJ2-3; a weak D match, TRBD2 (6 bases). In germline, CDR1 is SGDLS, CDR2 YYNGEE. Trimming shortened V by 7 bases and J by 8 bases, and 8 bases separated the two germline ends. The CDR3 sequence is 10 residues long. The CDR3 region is CASGGGTQYF. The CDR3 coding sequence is TGTGCCAGCGGGGGAGGTACGCAGTATTTT.

CDR3 coding DNA: TGTGCCAGCAGCCCGACACTTAGCTCCTACGAGCAGTACTTC. Protein product: CASSPTLSSYEQYF. The chain is built from TRBV14 and TRBJ2-7; D remains ambiguous. The CDR3 spans 14 residues. Germline V gives CDR1 SGHDN, CDR2 FVKESK. Trimming cost V 4 bases and J 0 bases, with 10 bases left between them.

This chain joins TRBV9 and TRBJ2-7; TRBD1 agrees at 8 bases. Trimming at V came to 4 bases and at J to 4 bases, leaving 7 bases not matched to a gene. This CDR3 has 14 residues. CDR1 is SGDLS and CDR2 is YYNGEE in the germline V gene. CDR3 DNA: TGTGCCAGCAGCCCCCCGGACAGGGAATACGAGCAGTACTTC. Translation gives CASSPPDREYEQYF.

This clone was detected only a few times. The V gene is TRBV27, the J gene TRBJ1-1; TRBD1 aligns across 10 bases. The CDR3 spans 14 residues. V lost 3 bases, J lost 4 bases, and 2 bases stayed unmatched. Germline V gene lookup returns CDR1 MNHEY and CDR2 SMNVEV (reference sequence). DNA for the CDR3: TGTGCCAGCAGTTTGAGGACAGGGGGCACTGAAGCTTTCTTT. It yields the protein CASSLRTGGTEAFF.

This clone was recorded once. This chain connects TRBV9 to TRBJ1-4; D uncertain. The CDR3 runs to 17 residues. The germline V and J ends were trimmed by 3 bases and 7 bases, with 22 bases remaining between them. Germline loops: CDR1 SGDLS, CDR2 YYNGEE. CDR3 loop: CASSATWGGSLSEKLFF. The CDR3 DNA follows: TGTGCCAGCAGCGCAACATGGGGAGGTTCTCTTAGTGAAAAACTGTTTTTT.

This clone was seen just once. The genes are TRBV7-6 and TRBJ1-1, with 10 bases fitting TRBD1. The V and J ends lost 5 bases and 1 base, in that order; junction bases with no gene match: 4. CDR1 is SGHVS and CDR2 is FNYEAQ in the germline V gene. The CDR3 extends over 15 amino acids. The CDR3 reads CASSPGQGENTEAFF. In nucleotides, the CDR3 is TGTGCCAGCAGCCCAGGACAGGGGGAGAACACTGAAGCTTTCTTT.

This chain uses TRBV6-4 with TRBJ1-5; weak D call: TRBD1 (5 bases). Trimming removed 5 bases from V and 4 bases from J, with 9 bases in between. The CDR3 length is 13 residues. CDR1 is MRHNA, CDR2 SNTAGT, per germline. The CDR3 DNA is TGTGCCAGCAGTTCGGACACTAATCAGCCCCAGCATTTT. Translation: CASSSDTNQPQHF.

The CDR3 bases are TGTGCCACCAGCAGAGTGGCGGCTAGCACAGATACGCAGTATTTT. Amino acids: CATSRVAASTDTQYF. The genes are TRBV15 and TRBJ2-3; D not certain. The CDR3 sequence is 15 residues long. CDR1 is LNHNV, CDR2 YYDKDF, per germline (reference sequence). Trimming took 1 base from V and 0 from J, leaving 8 bases between them.

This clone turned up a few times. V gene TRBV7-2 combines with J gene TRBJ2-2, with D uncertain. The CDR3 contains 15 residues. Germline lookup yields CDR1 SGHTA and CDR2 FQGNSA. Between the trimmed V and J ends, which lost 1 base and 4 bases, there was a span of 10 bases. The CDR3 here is CASSLGTAPTGELFF. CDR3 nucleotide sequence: TGTGCCAGCAGCTTAGGCACAGCCCCCACCGGGGAGCTGTTTTTT.

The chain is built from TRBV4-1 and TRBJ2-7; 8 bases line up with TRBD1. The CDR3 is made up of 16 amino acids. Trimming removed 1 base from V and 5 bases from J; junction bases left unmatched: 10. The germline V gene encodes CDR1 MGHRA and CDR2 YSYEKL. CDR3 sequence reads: CASSQGRGQVSDEQYF. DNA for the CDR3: TGCGCCAGCAGCCAAGGTCGGGGACAGGTCTCGGACGAGCAGTACTTC.

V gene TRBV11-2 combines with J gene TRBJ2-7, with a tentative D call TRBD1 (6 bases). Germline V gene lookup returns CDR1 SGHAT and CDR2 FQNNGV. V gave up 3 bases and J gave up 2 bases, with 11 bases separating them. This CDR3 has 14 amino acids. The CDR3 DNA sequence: TGTGCCAGCAGCTTCGGGACACTTGCCTACGAGCAGTACTTC. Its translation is CASSFGTLAYEQYF.

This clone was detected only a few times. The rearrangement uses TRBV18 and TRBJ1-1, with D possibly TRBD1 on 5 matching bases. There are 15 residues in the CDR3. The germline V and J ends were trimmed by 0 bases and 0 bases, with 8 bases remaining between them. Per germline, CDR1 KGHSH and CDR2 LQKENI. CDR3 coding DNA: TGTGCCAGCTCACCACCGGACAAAATGAACACTGAAGCTTTCTTT. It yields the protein CASSPPDKMNTEAFF.

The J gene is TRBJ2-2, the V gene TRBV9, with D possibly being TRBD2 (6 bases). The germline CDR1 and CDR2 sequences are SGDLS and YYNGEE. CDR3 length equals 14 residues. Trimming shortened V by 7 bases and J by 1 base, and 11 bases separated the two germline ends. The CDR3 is CASRPGVNTGELFF. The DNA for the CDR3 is TGTGCCAGCCGACCGGGGGTGAACACCGGGGAGCTGTTTTTT.

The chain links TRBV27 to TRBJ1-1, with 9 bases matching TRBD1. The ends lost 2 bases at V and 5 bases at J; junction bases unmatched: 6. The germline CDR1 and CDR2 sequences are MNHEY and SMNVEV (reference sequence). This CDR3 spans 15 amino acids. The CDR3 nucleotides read TGTGCCAGCAGTTTAATAGGGACAGGGTTGACTGAAGCTTTCTTT. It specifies CASSLIGTGLTEAFF.

The CDR3 reads CATPLGVVSYNSPLHF. The DNA for the CDR3 is TGCGCCACCCCCTTGGGCGTAGTTTCCTATAATTCACCCCTCCACTTT. This rearrangement joins TRBV23-1 to TRBJ1-6, with unresolved D. TRBV23-1 is given ORF status, its function remaining uncertain. The CDR3 is made up of 16 amino acids. Trimming removed 10 bases at V and 1 base at J, with 17 bases between.

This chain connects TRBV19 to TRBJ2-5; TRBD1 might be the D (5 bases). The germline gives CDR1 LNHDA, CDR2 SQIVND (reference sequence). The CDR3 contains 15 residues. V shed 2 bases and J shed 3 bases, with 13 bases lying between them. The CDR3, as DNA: TGTGCCAGTAGTATATCGACAGTACTAAAAGAGACCCAGTACTTC. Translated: CASSISTVLKETQYF.

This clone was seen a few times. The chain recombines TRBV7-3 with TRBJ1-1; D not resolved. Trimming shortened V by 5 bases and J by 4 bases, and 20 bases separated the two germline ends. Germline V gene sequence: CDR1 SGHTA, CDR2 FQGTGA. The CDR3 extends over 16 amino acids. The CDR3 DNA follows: TGTGCCAGCAGCCCAGATACGTCCTCCAGGATCACTGAAGCTTTCTTT. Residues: CASSPDTSSRITEAFF.

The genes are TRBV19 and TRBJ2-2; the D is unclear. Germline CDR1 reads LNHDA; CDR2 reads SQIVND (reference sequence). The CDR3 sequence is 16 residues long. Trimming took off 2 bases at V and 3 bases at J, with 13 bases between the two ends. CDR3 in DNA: TGTGCCAGTAGTATACGACTCGATGTGTACACCGGGGAGCTGTTTTTT. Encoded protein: CASSIRLDVYTGELFF.

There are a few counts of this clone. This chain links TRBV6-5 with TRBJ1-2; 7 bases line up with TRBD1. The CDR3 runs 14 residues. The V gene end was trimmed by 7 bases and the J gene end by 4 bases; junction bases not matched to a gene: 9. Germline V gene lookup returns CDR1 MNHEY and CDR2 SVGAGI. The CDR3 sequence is CASTAPGQLYGYTF. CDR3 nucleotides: TGTGCCAGCACCGCTCCGGGACAGCTCTATGGCTACACCTTC.

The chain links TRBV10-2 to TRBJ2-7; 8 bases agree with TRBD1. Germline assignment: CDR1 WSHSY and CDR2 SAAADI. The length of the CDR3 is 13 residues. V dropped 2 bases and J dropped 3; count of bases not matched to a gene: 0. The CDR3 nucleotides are TGCGCCAGCAGTGAGGGACAGGGCTACGAGCAGTACTTC. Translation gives CASSEGQGYEQYF.

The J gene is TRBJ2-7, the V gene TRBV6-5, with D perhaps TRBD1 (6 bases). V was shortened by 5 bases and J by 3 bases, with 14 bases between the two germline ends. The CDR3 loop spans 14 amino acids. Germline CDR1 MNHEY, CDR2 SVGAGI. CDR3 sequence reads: CASSPGGRGYEQYF. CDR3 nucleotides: TGTGCCAGCAGTCCAGGAGGCAGGGGCTACGAGCAGTACTTC.

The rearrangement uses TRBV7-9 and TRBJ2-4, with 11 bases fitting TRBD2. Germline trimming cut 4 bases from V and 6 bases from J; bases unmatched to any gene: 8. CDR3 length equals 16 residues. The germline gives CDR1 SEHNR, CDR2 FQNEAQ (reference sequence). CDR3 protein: CASSSGIAGGRNIQYF. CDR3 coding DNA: TGTGCCAGCAGCTCGGGTATAGCGGGAGGGCGAAACATTCAGTACTTC.

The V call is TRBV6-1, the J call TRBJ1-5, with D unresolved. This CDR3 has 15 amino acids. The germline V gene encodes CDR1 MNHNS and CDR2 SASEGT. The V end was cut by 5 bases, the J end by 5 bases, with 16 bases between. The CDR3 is CASSPYGGDHQPQHF. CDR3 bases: TGTGCCAGCAGTCCCTATGGCGGCGACCATCAGCCCCAGCATTTT.

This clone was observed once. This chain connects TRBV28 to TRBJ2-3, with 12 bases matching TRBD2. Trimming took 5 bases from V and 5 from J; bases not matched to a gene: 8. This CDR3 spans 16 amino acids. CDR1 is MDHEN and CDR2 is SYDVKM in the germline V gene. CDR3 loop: CASSRSLAGGRDTQYF. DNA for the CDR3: TGTGCCAGCAGTCGCTCACTAGCGGGAGGTCGAGATACGCAGTATTTT.

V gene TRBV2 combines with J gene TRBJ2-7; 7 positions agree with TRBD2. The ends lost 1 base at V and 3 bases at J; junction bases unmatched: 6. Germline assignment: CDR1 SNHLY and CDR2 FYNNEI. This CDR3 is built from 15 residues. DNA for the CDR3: TGTGCCAGCAGTGAAGGGGGCGGGAGCTTCTACGAGCAGTACTTC. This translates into CASSEGGGSFYEQYF.